The clone carrying this T cell receptor (beta chain) was seen a single time. Its specificity is not known. This record belongs to a study of high-grade serous ovarian cancer treatment subgroups. The ends were cut back, 7 bases at V and 4 bases at J, with 13 bases in the middle. CDR3 length: 13 amino acids. Germline V gene sequence: CDR1 MDHEN, CDR2 SYDVKM. Overall study findings and caveats: Tumors within one patient showed repertoire similarity of about 0.11 to 0.85.

Only in-frame clones appear in the TCRdb table, and some are missing; sequencing was by immunoSEQ multiplex PCR. The sample records 4,500 or so clones, around 63% being singletons. The tumor samples were collected prior to definitive surgery or chemotherapy. The sequenced material came from tumor tissue. V and J are TRBV28 and TRBJ1-2; D gene ambiguous. The TCR sequence derives from a human donor with high-grade serous ovarian cancer. Written as DNA, the CDR3 is TGTGCCAGCAAGGATAGGCACCCCTATGGCTACACCTTC. Translated, it gives CASKDRHPYGYTF.